The 20 T cell receptor beta chains presented below share a single source sample, sequenced in a study of T cell changes during pregnancy in multiple sclerosis. The protocol was immunoSEQ multiplex PCR, while the TCRdb copy is restricted to in-frame clones and leaves out a portion. This sample has just under 95,000 clones; 85% to 95% occur once, and the top ten carry roughly 3%. The source was peripheral blood, collected in the first trimester of pregnancy. Receptors originate from a female donor with multiple sclerosis, enrolled in a pregnancy study.

The CDR3 sequence: CASSLSSGGYEQYF. DNA for the CDR3: TGTGCCAGCAGTCTTTCTAGCGGGGGCTACGAGCAGTACTTC. The chain carries TRBV6-1 and TRBJ2-7; the match to TRBD2 covers 10 bases. The CDR3 is 14 residues long. The ends lost 5 bases at V and 3 bases at J; junction bases unmatched: 4. CDR1 and CDR2 from the germline V gene are MNHNS and SASEGT.

The CDR3 DNA is TGTGCCACCTCACCGGGATTACAAGAGACCCAGTACTTC. It translates to CATSPGLQETQYF. The V gene is TRBV15, the J gene TRBJ2-5; D might be TRBD2 (5 bases). The CDR3 has 13 amino acids. V was clipped by 8 bases and J by 2 bases, with 12 bases between them. From germline, CDR1 is LNHNV and CDR2 YYDKDF (reference sequence).

The chain joins TRBV6-5 to TRBJ2-1; TRBD2 matches at 13 bases. This CDR3 has 14 amino acids. The junction had 3 bases not matched to a gene; V was cut back by 5 bases and J by 8 bases. Germline values: CDR1 MNHEY, CDR2 SVGAGI. CDR3 bases: TGTGCCAGCAGTCGGACTAGCGGGAGCTATGAGCAGTTCTTC. Translating gives CASSRTSGSYEQFF.

The chain links TRBV5-1 to TRBJ1-3, with D unclear. Germline CDR1 and CDR2: SGHRS and YFSETQ. V was trimmed by 4 bases and J by 3 bases, leaving 14 bases between them. The CDR3 consists of 15 residues. The CDR3 DNA reads TGCGCCAGCAGCACATCCGGGAACATTGGAAACACCATATATTTT. Amino acids: CASSTSGNIGNTIYF.

The chain joins TRBV21-1 to TRBJ2-7; the table calls TRBD2, which could not be checked here. TRBV21-1 is designated a pseudogene. The CDR3 extends over 23 amino acids. In DNA, the CDR3 is TGTGCCAGCACACAGCTAACCCGATTGAGGGGGACTATCCTGGCCAGACCCAACTACGAGCAGTACTTC. This codes for CASTQLTRLRGTILARPNYEQYF.

This sequence joins TRBV19 and TRBJ2-1; TRBD2 matches 7 bases. The CDR3 sequence is 15 residues long. Trimming removed 6 bases from V and 4 bases from J; junction bases left unmatched: 9. Looked up from germline, CDR1 is LNHDA and CDR2 is SQIVND (reference sequence). CDR3 DNA: TGTGCCAGTAGCGGGGGGACCAACAATTACAATGAGCAGTTCTTC. Amino acids: CASSGGTNNYNEQFF.

This sequence joins TRBV6-5 and TRBJ1-1; 7 nucleotides align to TRBD1. With V trimmed by 8 bases and J by 2 bases, 11 bases remained unmatched. Germline-derived CDR1 and CDR2 are MNHEY and SVGAGI. CDR3 length: 15 amino acids. CDR3 amino acids: CASRETGYLNTEAFF. The CDR3, as DNA: TGTGCCAGCCGAGAGACAGGGTATCTAAACACTGAAGCTTTCTTT.

V is TRBV4-2 and J is TRBJ2-7; 9 bases match TRBD2. Germline CDR1 reads LGHNA; CDR2 reads YNFKEQ. This CDR3 has 16 amino acids. Trimming cost V 1 base and J 2 bases; bases outside gene matches: 6. The CDR3 loop reads CASSQGSSGIPYEQYF. CDR3 DNA sequence: TGTGCCAGCAGCCAAGGGTCTAGCGGGATCCCCTACGAGCAGTACTTC.

V usage is TRBV7-9 and J usage is TRBJ2-7, with a possible D match to TRBD1 (6 bases). Germline lookup yields CDR1 SEHNR and CDR2 FQNEAQ (reference sequence). The CDR3 covers 12 residues. The V and J ends lost 5 bases and 3 bases respectively, with 8 bases between them. The CDR3 spells CASSRQVYEQYF. The CDR3 bases are TGTGCCAGCAGCCGACAGGTCTACGAGCAGTACTTC.

The chain employs TRBV29-1 and TRBJ2-7, with 11 positions matching TRBD2. CDR1 is SQVTM and CDR2 is ANQGSEA in the germline V gene. V lost 4 bases, J lost 3 bases, and 20 bases stayed unmatched. The CDR3 sequence is 19 residues long. CDR3 residues: CSVVAPSGTSGSKYYEQYF. Here the CDR3 DNA reads TGCAGCGTTGTTGCCCCCTCCGGGACTAGCGGATCCAAGTACTACGAGCAGTACTTC.

This chain uses TRBV6-6 with TRBJ1-1; TRBD1 is a possible D gene (6 bases). This CDR3 comprises 15 residues. V was clipped by 0 bases and J by 4 bases, with 12 bases between them. Germline CDR1 and CDR2: MNHNY and SVGAGI (reference sequence). CDR3 DNA: TGTGCCAGCAGTTACTCGGGGCAGGGGCGCACTGAAGCTTTCTTT. Its translation: CASSYSGQGRTEAFF.

The chain employs TRBV27 and TRBJ1-3, with unresolved D. The CDR3 loop spans 13 amino acids. Trimming removed 6 bases from V and 0 bases from J, with 6 bases in between. In germline, CDR1 is MNHEY, CDR2 SMNVEV (reference sequence). CDR3 sequence: CASRASSGNTIYF. In nucleotides, the CDR3 is TGTGCCAGCAGAGCGAGCTCTGGAAACACCATATATTTT.

As DNA, the CDR3 is TGTGCCAGCAGTGTTCGCGGGAATGAGCAGTTCTTC. Its protein product is CASSVRGNEQFF. The chain recombines TRBV6-5 with TRBJ2-1; possible D gene TRBD2, 5 bases. The CDR3 is 12 amino acids. Germline values: CDR1 MNHEY, CDR2 SVGAGI. Trimming cost V 5 bases and J 7 bases, with 9 bases left between them.

The CDR3 protein is CASSQDAQGFTEAFF. As DNA, the CDR3 is TGCGCCAGCAGCCAAGATGCACAGGGTTTCACTGAAGCTTTCTTT. The V and J genes are TRBV4-3 and TRBJ1-1; possible D gene TRBD1, 6 bases. Germline lookup yields CDR1 LGHNA and CDR2 YSLEER. Trimming shortened V by 0 bases and J by 4 bases, and 12 bases separated the two germline ends. This CDR3 contains 15 residues.

This clone was picked up one time. The rearrangement joins TRBV11-2 to TRBJ2-1; the match to TRBD2 covers 8 bases. The J segment lost 8 bases and the V segment lost 4 bases, leaving 10 bases of the junction unmatched. The CDR3 is 15 amino acids. Germline V gene sequence: CDR1 SGHAT, CDR2 FQNNGV. Here the CDR3 reads CASSSPGGRAHEQFF. The CDR3 DNA sequence: TGTGCCAGCAGCTCCCCGGGGGGGAGGGCCCATGAGCAGTTCTTC. Combining the CDR3 with reference TRBV11-2 and TRBJ2-1 gives the whole variable domain EAGVAQSPRYKIIEKRQSVAFWCNPISGHATLYWYQQILGQGPKLLIQFQNNGVVDDSQLPKDRFSAERLKGVDSTLKIQPAKLEDSAVYLCASSSPGGRAHEQFFGPGTRLTVL.

This chain uses TRBV28 with TRBJ1-4; perhaps TRBD1 as D (6 bases). This CDR3 has 14 residues. In germline, CDR1 is MDHEN, CDR2 SYDVKM. V lost 5 bases and J lost 10, with 17 bases in between. CDR3 loop: CASSPTGPVPKLFF. The CDR3 DNA is TGTGCCAGCAGTCCGACAGGCCCCGTACCAAAACTGTTTTTT. Looking up the rest from reference TRBV28 and TRBJ1-4 gives the full variable domain: DVKVTQSSRYLVKRTGEKVFLECVQDMDHENMFWYRQDPGLGLRLIYFSYDVKMKEKGDIPEGYSVSREKKERFSLILESASTNQTSMYLCASSPTGPVPKLFFGSGTQLSVL.

This clone showed up just once. The CDR3 DNA reads as TGTGCCAGCAGCCCGGGACTAGCGGGAGAAGGTACGCAGTATTTT. Its protein is CASSPGLAGEGTQYF. The gene calls are TRBV11-3 and TRBJ2-3; TRBD2 matches 14 bases. This CDR3 has 15 residues. Germline loops: CDR1 SGHNT, CDR2 YENEEA. Trimming removed 5 bases from V and 8 bases from J; junction bases left unmatched: 6.

The chain uses TRBV5-1 and TRBJ2-5, with D perhaps matching TRBD1 (7 bases). V lost 7 bases and J 2 bases, leaving 15 bases between the germline ends. The CDR3 is 14 residues long. Per the germline V gene, CDR1 is SGHRS and CDR2 is YFSETQ. In DNA, the CDR3 is TGCGCCAGCCGCCCCCAGGGGGGACAAGAGACCCAGTACTTC. It yields the protein CASRPQGGQETQYF.

The chain employs TRBV14 and TRBJ2-2; D unclear. CDR1 is SGHDN, CDR2 FVKESK, per germline. The CDR3 is made up of 13 amino acids. Deletions cut 0 bases from V and 6 bases from J, with 5 bases between. This CDR3 is CASSQEASGELFF. CDR3 bases: TGTGCCAGCAGCCAAGAGGCATCCGGGGAGCTGTTTTTT.

The rearrangement uses TRBV29-1 and TRBJ1-1, with 7 positions matching TRBD1. The V gene's germline CDR1 is SQVTM and CDR2 ANQGSEA. This CDR3 is built from 11 residues. V gave up 7 bases and J gave up 6 bases; unmatched junction bases: 5. In DNA, the CDR3 is TGCAGCGGCGACAGGGATGCTGAAGCTTTCTTT. Residues: CSGDRDAEAFF.